This T cell receptor (beta chain) stems from a study of HIV-infected patients and healthy controls. This clonotype was seen repeatedly, ten times or more. The V gene's germline CDR1 is SQVTM and CDR2 ANQGSEA. CDR3 length: 13 residues. The ends lost 2 bases at V and 8 bases at J; junction bases unmatched: 6. A single record per CDR3 protein comes from TCRdb applying MiXCR to the 5' RACE reads. The sample has 15,000 to 20,000 distinct CDR3 sequences; approximately 16% are singletons. Sample: CD8+ T cells from blood. This chain links TRBV29-1 with TRBJ1-2, with TRBD1 identical over 9 bases. The receptor was isolated from a human donor in good health. Here the CDR3 DNA reads TGCAGCGTTGAAAAACAGGGGGCGGGAGGCTACACCTTC. Translation: CSVEKQGAGGYTF. The full variable domain, rest sourced from reference TRBV29-1 and TRBJ1-2, is SAVISQKPSRDICQRGTSLTIQCQVDSQVTMMFWYRQQPGQSLTLIATANQGSEATYESGFVIDKFPISRPNLTFSTLTVSNMSPEDSSIYLCSVEKQGAGGYTFGSGTRLTVV.